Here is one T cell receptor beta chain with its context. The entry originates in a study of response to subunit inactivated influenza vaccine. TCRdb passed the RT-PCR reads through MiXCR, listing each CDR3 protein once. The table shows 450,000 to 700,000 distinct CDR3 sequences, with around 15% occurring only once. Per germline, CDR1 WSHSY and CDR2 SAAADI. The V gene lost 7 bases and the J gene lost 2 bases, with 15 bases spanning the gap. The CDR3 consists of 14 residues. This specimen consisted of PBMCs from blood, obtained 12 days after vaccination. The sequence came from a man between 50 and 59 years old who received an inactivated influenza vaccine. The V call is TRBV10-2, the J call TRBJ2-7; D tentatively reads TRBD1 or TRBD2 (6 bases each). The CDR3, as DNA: TGCGCCAGCAAAGGGGGGCAGGGTACCTACGAGCAGTACTTC. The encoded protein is CASKGGQGTYEQYF.